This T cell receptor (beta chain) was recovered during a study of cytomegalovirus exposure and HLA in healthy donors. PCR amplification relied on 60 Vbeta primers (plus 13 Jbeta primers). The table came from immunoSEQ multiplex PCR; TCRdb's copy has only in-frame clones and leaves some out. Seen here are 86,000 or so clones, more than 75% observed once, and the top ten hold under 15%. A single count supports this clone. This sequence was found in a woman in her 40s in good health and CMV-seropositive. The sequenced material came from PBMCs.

The CDR3 region has the DNA TGTGCCAGCATTAGGGGACAGGGCTCGACAGCTTTCTTT. Its protein is CASIRGQGSTAFF. This sequence joins TRBV6-6 and TRBJ1-1, with 9 bases lining up with TRBD1. From germline, CDR1 is MNHNY and CDR2 SVGAGI (reference sequence). Trimming at V came to 7 bases and at J to 10 bases, leaving 10 bases not matched to a gene. The CDR3 contains 13 residues.